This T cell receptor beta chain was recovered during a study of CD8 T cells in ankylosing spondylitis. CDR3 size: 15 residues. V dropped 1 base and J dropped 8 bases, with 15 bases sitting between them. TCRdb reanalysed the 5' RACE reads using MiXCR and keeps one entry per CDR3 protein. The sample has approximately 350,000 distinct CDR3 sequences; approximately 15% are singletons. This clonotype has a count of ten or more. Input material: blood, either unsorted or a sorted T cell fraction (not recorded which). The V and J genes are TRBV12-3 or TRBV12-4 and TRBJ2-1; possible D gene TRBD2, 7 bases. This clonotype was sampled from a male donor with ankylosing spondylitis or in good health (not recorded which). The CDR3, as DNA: TGTGCCAGCAGTTTAGGGGGGGGGGCCTTCGATGAGCAGTTCTTC. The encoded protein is CASSLGGGAFDEQFF.